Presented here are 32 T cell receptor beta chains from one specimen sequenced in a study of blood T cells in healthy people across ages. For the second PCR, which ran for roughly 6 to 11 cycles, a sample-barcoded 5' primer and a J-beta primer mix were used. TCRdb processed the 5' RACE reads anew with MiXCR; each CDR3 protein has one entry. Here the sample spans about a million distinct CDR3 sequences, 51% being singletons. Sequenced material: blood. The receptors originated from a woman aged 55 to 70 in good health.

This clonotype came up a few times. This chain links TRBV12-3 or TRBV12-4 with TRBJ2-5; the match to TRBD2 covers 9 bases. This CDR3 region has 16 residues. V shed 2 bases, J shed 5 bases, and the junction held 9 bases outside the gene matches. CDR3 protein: CASSLFGLAGRETQYF. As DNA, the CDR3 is TGTGCCAGCAGTTTATTCGGGCTAGCGGGAAGGGAGACCCAGTACTTC.

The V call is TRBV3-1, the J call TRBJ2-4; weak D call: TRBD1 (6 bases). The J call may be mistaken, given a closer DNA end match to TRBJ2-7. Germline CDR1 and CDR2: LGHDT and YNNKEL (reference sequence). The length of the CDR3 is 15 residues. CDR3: CASSFSPTGYYEQYF. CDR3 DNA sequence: TGTGCCAGCAGCTTTAGCCCTACAGGGTATTACGAGCAGTACTTC.

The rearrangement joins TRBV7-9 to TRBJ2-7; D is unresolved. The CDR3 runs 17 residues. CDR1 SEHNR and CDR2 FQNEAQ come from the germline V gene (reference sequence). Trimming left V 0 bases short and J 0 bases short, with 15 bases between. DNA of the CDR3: TGTGCCAGCAGCTTAGCGCCCCACAGAGAAAACTCCTACGAGCAGTACTTC. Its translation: CASSLAPHRENSYEQYF.

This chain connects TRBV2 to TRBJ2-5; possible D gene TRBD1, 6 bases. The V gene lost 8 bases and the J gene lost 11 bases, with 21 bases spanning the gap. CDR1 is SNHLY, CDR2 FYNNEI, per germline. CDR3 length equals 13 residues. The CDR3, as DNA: TGTGCCAGCCAGGGGAGTTCCTACAATGAGCAGTACTTC. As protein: CASQGSSYNEQYF.

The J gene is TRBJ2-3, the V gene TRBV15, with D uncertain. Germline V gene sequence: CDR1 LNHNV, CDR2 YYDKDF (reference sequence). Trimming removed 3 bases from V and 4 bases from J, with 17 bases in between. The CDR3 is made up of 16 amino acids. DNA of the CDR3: TGTGCCACCAGCAGTTCGGCTAGGTTGAGTGCAGATACGCAGTATTTT. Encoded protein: CATSSSARLSADTQYF.

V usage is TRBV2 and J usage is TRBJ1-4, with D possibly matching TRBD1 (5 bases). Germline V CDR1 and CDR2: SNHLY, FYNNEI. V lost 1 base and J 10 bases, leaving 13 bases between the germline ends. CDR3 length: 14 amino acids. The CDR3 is CASSEGGRVGKLFF. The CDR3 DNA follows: TGTGCCAGCAGTGAAGGTGGCAGGGTGGGAAAACTGTTTTTT.

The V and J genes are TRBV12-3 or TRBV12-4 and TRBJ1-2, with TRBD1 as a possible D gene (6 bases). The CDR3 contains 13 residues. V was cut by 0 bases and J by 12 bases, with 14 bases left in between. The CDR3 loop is CASSLAAVGGHTF. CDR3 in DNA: TGTGCCAGCAGTTTAGCCGCAGTGGGGGGCCACACCTTC.

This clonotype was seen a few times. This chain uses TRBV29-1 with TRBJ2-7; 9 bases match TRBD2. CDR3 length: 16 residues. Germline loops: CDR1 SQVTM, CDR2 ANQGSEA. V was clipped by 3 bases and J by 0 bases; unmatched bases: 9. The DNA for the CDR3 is TGCAGCGTTGATGTCGGAGCGGGAGGATACTCCTACGAGCAGTACTTC. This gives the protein CSVDVGAGGYSYEQYF.

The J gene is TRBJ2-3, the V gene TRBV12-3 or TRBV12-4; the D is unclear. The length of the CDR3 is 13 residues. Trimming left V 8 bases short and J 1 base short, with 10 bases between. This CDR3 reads CASRSQGTDTQYF. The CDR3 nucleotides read TGTGCCAGCCGGTCGCAGGGCACAGATACGCAGTATTTT.

The CDR3 reads CASSQTKRSRPSGYF. The CDR3 region has the DNA TGTGCCAGCAGCCAGACAAAGAGGTCTAGGCCAAGTGGGTACTTC. The chain has TRBV3-1 and TRBJ2-7; unclear D gene. The germline V gene encodes CDR1 LGHDT and CDR2 YNNKEL (reference sequence). The CDR3 contains 15 residues. V was clipped by 3 bases and J by 12 bases, with 24 bases between them.

The CDR3 region is CASSQERIGIDTEAFF. CDR3 nucleotides: TGCGCCAGCAGCCAAGAGCGAATCGGGATCGACACTGAAGCTTTCTTT. This chain uses TRBV4-1 with TRBJ1-1; D uncertain. Trimming removed 0 bases at V and 3 bases at J, with 14 bases between. The CDR3 is 16 amino acids. CDR1 MGHRA and CDR2 YSYEKL come from the germline V gene.

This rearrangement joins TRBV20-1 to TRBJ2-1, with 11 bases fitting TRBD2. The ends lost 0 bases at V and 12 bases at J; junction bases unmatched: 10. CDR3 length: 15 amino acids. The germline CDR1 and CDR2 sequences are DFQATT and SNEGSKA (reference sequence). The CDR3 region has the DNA TGCAGTGCTAGAGATGGTAGCGGGAGGGCTCAGGGGCAGTTCTTC. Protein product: CSARDGSGRAQGQFF.

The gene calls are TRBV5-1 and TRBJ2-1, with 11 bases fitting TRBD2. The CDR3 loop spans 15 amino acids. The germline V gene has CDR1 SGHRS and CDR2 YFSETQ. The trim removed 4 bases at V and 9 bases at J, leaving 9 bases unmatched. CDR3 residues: CASSGIAGGPGEQFF. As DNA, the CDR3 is TGCGCCAGCAGCGGCATAGCGGGAGGGCCTGGTGAGCAGTTCTTC. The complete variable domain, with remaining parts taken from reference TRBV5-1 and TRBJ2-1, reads KAGVTQTPRYLIKTRGQQVTLSCSPISGHRSVSWYQQTPGQGLQFLFEYFSETQRNKGNFPGRFSGRQFSNSRSEMNVSTLELGDSALYLCASSGIAGGPGEQFFGPGTRLTVL.

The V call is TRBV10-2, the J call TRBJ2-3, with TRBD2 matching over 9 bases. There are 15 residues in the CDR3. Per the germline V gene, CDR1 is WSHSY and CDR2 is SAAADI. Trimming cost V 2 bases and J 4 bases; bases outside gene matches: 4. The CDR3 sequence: CASSELAGGADTQYF. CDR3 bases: TGCGCCAGCAGTGAGCTGGCGGGAGGGGCAGATACGCAGTATTTT.

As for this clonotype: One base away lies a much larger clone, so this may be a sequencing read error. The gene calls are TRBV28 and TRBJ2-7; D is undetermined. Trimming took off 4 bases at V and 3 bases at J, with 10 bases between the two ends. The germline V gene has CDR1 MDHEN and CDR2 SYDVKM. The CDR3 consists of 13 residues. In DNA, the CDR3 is TGTGCCAGCAGTTGGGCAGGTCTCTACGAGCAGTACTTC. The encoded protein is CASSWAGLYEQYF.

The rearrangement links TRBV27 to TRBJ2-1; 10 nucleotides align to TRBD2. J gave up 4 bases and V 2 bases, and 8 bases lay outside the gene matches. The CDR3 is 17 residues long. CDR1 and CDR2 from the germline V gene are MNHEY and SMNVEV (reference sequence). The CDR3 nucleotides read TGTGCCAGCAGTTTAGGGCAGGGACTAGCGCCTTACAATGAGCAGTTCTTC. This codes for CASSLGQGLAPYNEQFF.

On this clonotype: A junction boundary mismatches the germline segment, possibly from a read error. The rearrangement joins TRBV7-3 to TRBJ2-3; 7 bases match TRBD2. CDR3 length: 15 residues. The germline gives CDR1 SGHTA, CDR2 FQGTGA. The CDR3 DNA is TGTGTCAGCAGCCAAGGAGGCGGGAGCTCAGATACGCAGTATTTT. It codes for CVSSQGGGSSDTQYF.

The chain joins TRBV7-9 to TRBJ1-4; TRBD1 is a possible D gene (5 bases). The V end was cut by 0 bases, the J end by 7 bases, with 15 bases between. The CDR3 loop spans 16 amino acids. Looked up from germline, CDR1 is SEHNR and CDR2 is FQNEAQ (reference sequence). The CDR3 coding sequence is TGTGCCAGCAGCTTAGCCGCAGGGATAGTCGGTGAAAAACTGTTTTTT. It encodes CASSLAAGIVGEKLFF.

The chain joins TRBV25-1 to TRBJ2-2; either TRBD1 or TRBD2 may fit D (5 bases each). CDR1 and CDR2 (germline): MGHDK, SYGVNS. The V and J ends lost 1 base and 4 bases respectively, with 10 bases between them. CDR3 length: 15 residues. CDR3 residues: CASSEWGSSTGELFF. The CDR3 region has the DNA TGTGCCAGCAGTGAATGGGGGAGTTCCACCGGGGAGCTGTTTTTT.

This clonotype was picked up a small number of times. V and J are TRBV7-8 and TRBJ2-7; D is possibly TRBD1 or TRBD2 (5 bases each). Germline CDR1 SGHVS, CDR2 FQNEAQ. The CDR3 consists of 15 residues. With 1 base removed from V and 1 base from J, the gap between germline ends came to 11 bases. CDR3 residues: CASSLGRDLSYEQYF. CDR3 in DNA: TGTGCCAGCAGCTTAGGACGGGACCTTTCCTACGAGCAGTACTTC.

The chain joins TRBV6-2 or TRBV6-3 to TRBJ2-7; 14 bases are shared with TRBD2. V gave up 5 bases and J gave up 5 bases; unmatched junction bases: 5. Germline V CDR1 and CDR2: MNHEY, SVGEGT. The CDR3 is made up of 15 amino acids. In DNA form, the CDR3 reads TGTGCCAGCAGTCGGACTAGCGGGAGGATCCACGAGCAGTACTTC. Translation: CASSRTSGRIHEQYF.

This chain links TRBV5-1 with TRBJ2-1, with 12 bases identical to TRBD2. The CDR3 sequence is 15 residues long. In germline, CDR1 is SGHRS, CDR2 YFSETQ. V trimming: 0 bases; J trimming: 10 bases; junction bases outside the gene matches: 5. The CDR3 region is CASSLGTSGMDEQFF. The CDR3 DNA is TGCGCCAGCAGCTTGGGGACTAGCGGGATGGACGAGCAGTTCTTC. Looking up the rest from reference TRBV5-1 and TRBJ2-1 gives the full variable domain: KAGVTQTPRYLIKTRGQQVTLSCSPISGHRSVSWYQQTPGQGLQFLFEYFSETQRNKGNFPGRFSGRQFSNSRSEMNVSTLELGDSALYLCASSLGTSGMDEQFFGPGTRLTVL.

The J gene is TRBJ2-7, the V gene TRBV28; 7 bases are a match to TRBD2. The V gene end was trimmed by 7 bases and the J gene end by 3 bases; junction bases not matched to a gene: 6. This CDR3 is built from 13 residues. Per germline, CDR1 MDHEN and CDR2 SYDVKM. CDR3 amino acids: CASTGGSFYEQYF. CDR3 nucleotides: TGTGCCAGCACGGGCGGGAGTTTCTACGAGCAGTACTTC. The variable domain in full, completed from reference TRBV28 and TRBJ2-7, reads DVKVTQSSRYLVKRTGEKVFLECVQDMDHENMFWYRQDPGLGLRLIYFSYDVKMKEKGDIPEGYSVSREKKERFSLILESASTNQTSMYLCASTGGSFYEQYFGPGTRLTVT.

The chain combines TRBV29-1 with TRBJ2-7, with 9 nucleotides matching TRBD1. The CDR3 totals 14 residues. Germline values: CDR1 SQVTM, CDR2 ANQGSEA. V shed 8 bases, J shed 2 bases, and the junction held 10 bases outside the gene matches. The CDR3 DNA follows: TGCAGCATTCGTCGGGGACAGGGCACCTACGAGCAGTACTTC. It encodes CSIRRGQGTYEQYF.

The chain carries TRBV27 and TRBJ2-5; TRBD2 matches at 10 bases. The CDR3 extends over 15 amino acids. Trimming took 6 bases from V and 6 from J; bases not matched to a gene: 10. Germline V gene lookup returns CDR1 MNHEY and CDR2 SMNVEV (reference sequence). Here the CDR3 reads CASSHTGTSAKTQYF. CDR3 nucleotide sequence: TGTGCCAGCAGCCATACCGGGACTAGCGCAAAGACCCAGTACTTC.

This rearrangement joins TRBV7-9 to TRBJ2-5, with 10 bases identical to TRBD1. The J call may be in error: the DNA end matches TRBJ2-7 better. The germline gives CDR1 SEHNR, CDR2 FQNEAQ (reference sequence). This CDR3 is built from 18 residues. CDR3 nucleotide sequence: TGTGCCAGCAGCTTAGTGGTATCAGGGACAGGGGTTACGCGCGAGCAGTACTTC. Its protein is CASSLVVSGTGVTREQYF.

CDR3 nucleotide sequence: TGCAGTGCTCCCAGGGGTTTGAAGACCCAGTACTTC. It encodes CSAPRGLKTQYF. The rearrangement joins TRBV20-1 to TRBJ2-5; tentatively, D is TRBD1 (6 bases). CDR1 and CDR2 from the germline V gene are DFQATT and SNEGSKA (reference sequence). The CDR3 is 12 amino acids. V was cut by 5 bases and J by 6 bases, with 13 bases left in between.

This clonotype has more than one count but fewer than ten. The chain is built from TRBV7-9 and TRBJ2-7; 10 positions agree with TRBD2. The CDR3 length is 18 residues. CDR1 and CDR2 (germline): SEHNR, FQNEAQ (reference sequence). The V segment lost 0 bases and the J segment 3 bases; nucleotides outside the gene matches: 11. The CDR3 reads CASSLAPWTSGADYEQYF. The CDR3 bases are TGTGCCAGCAGCTTAGCGCCGTGGACTAGCGGAGCCGACTACGAGCAGTACTTC. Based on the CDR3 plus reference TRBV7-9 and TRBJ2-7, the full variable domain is DTGVSQNPRHKITKRGQNVTFRCDPISEHNRLYWYRQTLGQGPEFLTYFQNEAQLEKSRLLSDRFSAERPKGSFSTLEIQRTEQGDSAMYLCASSLAPWTSGADYEQYFGPGTRLTVT.

CDR3 in amino acids: CASSLPGYSGANVLTF. The CDR3 region has the DNA TGTGCCAGCAGCTTACCAGGGTACTCTGGGGCCAACGTCCTGACTTTC. V usage is TRBV7-9 and J usage is TRBJ2-6; TRBD1 might be the D (5 bases). This CDR3 contains 16 residues. V gave up 2 bases and J gave up 0 bases, with 8 bases separating them. Per the germline V gene, CDR1 is SEHNR and CDR2 is FQNEAQ (reference sequence).

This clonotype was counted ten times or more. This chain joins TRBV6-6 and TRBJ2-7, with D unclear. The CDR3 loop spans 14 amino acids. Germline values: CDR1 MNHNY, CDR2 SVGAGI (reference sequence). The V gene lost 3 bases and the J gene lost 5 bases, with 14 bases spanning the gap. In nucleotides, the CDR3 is TGTGCCAGCAGTTATGATCGGCCGAGAAACGAGCAGTACTTC. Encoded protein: CASSYDRPRNEQYF.

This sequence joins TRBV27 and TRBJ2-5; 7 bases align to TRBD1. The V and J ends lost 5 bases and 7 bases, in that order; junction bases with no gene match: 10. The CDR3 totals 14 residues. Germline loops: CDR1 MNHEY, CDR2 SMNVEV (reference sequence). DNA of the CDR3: TGTGCCAGCAGTACCGGGACAGAGCTTATGACCCAGTACTTC. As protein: CASSTGTELMTQYF.

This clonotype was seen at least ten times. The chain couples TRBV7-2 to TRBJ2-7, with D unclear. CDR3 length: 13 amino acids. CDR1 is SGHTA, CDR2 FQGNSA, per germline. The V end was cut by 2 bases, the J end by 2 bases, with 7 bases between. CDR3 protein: CASSLTATYEQYF. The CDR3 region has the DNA TGTGCCAGCAGCTTAACAGCAACCTACGAGCAGTACTTC.